This T cell receptor beta chain was sequenced during a study of beta chain features in type 1 diabetes. In the study overall: Age and gender were similar between patients and healthy donors, as were cell yields.

Findings of the study overall: In every one of the four CD4+ subsets, TCRB CDR3s were moderately but significantly shorter in Type 1 diabetes patients. Cells with high TCR expression could be over-represented when cDNA is sequenced.

The CDR3 loop spans 15 amino acids. Trimming pared 8 bases from V and 6 bases from J, leaving 19 bases between. CDR1 SNHLY and CDR2 FYNNEI come from the germline V gene. This clone turned up a few times. Its matching antigen is unknown. Staining for CD45RO/CCR7/CD25/CD127/CD95/CD27 allowed sorting of CD4+ naive, central memory, regulatory and stem cell-like memory cells. The authors reverse transcribed all of the isolated RNA, so sequencing captured expressed TCRB transcripts. TCRdb's copy holds only in-frame clones and misses some; the assay was immunoSEQ multiplex PCR. The sample lists 330,000 or so clones; roughly a fifth were seen once.

The chain joins TRBV2 to TRBJ2-2, with D tentatively TRBD1 (6 bases). Sequenced: naive CD4+ T cells from blood. The source is a woman aged 18 to 35 in good health. The CDR3 DNA reads TGTGCCAGCGGAGGACAGCCCCGTCCCCCCGGGGAGCTGTTTTTT. Translated, it gives CASGGQPRPPGELFF.